Shown below are 23 T cell receptor beta chains from a single sample sequenced in a study of molecular identifiers for immune sequencing clone quantification. MiXCR was run by TCRdb on the PCR reads, yielding one entry per CDR3 protein. The sample has approximately 630,000 distinct CDR3 sequences; about 25% are singletons. The sample was naive CD8+ T cells from blood, with Jurkat cell RNA spiked in. Specified subset: FACS-sorted CD8+CD4-CCR7+CD45RA+ naive T cells. These TCRs come from a human donor in good health. Some libraries in this study had Jurkat cell RNA spiked in.

On this clonotype: One end of the junction is discordant with germline, which a read error may explain. This sequence joins TRBV6-6 and TRBJ1-2, with D possibly being TRBD1 (5 bases). The germline V gene has CDR1 MNHNY and CDR2 SVGAGI (reference sequence). The CDR3 has 18 residues. The CDR3 sequence is CASSYSLSVGTANYGHTF. The CDR3 nucleotides are TGTGCCAGCAGTTACTCGCTTTCGGTAGGGACGGCTAACTATGGCCACACCTTC.

The table lists this clonotype with a few counts. This sequence joins TRBV7-9 and TRBJ1-2, with a possible D match to TRBD1 (5 bases). Trimming shortened V by 5 bases and J by 4 bases, and 8 bases separated the two germline ends. Per the germline V gene, CDR1 is SEHNR and CDR2 is FQNEAQ (reference sequence). CDR3 size: 12 residues. In nucleotides, the CDR3 is TGTGCCAGCAGCATGGGACCCTATGGCTACACCTTC. Translation gives CASSMGPYGYTF.

The CDR3 DNA reads TGTGCCAGCAGTAGGGCTAGCGGGATGTCAGACATTCAGTACTTC. Residues: CASSRASGMSDIQYF. This chain connects TRBV6-2 or TRBV6-3 to TRBJ2-4; 9 positions match TRBD2. Germline assignment: CDR1 MNHEY and CDR2 SVGEGT. The CDR3 has 15 residues. V lost 5 bases, J lost 8 bases, and 10 bases stayed unmatched.

This clonotype appeared once. A much bigger clone sits one base away, suggesting this may be a read error. This chain uses TRBV7-6 with TRBJ2-7; 8 nucleotides line up with TRBD2. With V trimmed by 4 bases and J by 6 bases, 11 bases remained unmatched. The CDR3 loop spans 15 amino acids. CDR1 is SGHVS, CDR2 FNYEAQ, per germline. As DNA, the CDR3 is TGTGCCAGCAGCTCGGGACTAGGGGGAGGTCCCGAGCAGTACTTC. It is translated as CASSSGLGGGPEQYF.

This clonotype occurred many times. V gene TRBV4-1 combines with J gene TRBJ2-1; D is perhaps TRBD1 (5 bases). V shed 0 bases and J shed 9 bases, with 9 bases lying between them. This CDR3 is 13 amino acids long. Germline-derived CDR1 and CDR2 are MGHRA and YSYEKL. CDR3 in DNA: TGCGCCAGCAGCCAAGACAGGGTCGGTGAGCAGTTCTTC. Protein: CASSQDRVGEQFF.

V usage is TRBV7-9 and J usage is TRBJ1-2; the D gene is possibly TRBD1 (5 bases). This CDR3 region has 13 residues. Trimming pared 5 bases from V and 5 bases from J, leaving 12 bases between. Germline CDR1 is SEHNR and CDR2 is FQNEAQ (reference sequence). The DNA of the CDR3 is TGTGCCAGCAGCCACGACAGTGGGTATGGCTACACCTTC. Amino acids: CASSHDSGYGYTF.

There are a few counts of this clonotype. The CDR3 here is CASSYGGHYGYTF. CDR3 coding DNA: TGTGCCAGCAGTTACGGAGGGCACTATGGCTACACCTTC. The rearrangement links TRBV6-5 to TRBJ1-2; no clear D. Trimming cost V 2 bases and J 3 bases, with 7 bases left between them. Germline values: CDR1 MNHEY, CDR2 SVGAGI. This CDR3 has 13 residues.

The V and J genes are TRBV6-2 or TRBV6-3 and TRBJ2-1; possibly TRBD2 for D (6 bases). V lost 3 bases to trimming and J lost 0 bases, with 12 bases between them. There are 16 residues in the CDR3. The germline gives CDR1 MNHEY, CDR2 SVGEGT. CDR3 nucleotides: TGTGCCAGCAGTTATAGTTGGGACTTCTCCTACAATGAGCAGTTCTTC. It specifies CASSYSWDFSYNEQFF.

This clonotype was observed at least ten times. This chain uses TRBV20-1 with TRBJ2-7, with a weak D call TRBD1 (6 bases). The CDR3 runs to 14 residues. The V and J ends lost 3 bases and 3 bases respectively, with 15 bases between them. Germline lookup yields CDR1 DFQATT and CDR2 SNEGSKA (reference sequence). The DNA for the CDR3 is TGCAGTGCTAGGATCCGGCAGGGGAGCTACGAGCAGTACTTC. Protein product: CSARIRQGSYEQYF.

The V call is TRBV14, the J call TRBJ2-1; 7 bases agree with TRBD1. Germline CDR1 reads SGHDN; CDR2 reads FVKESK. The ends lost 9 bases at V and 0 bases at J; junction bases unmatched: 8. The CDR3 spans 15 residues. The CDR3 nucleotides read TGTGCCAGATTAGGGGGCAGGAGCTCCTACAATGAGCAGTTCTTC. Translated: CARLGGRSSYNEQFF.

This clonotype was detected only a few times. The chain employs TRBV4-3 and TRBJ2-7; 8 bases fit TRBD1. V was clipped by 0 bases and J by 7 bases; unmatched bases: 14. The CDR3 is 17 residues long. CDR1 and CDR2 from the germline V gene are LGHNA and YSLEER. CDR3 sequence reads: CASSQEGLGTGPLEQYF. CDR3 nucleotides: TGCGCCAGCAGCCAAGAGGGACTCGGGACAGGACCCTTGGAGCAGTACTTC.

Turning to this clonotype: Since no conserved phenylalanine or tryptophan closes the CDR3, a read error is the likely cause. The chain recombines TRBV7-2 with TRBJ2-1; 12 bases are a match to TRBD2. V was pared by 5 bases and J by 3 bases, with 2 bases of the junction left unmatched. Germline assignment: CDR1 SGHTA and CDR2 FQGNSA. This CDR3 spans 15 amino acids. CDR3 DNA sequence: TGTGCCAGCAGCCCACTAGCGGGGGGCTACAATGAGCAGTTCCTC. As protein: CASSPLAGGYNEQFL.

The V gene is TRBV5-6, the J gene TRBJ2-7, with unresolved D. Germline CDR1 reads SGHDT; CDR2 reads YYEEEE. The CDR3 has 16 amino acids. Trimming stripped 3 bases from V and 0 bases from J, with 16 bases between. In DNA, the CDR3 is TGTGCCAGCAGCTCGCGATTGACGGTGTCCTCCTACGAGCAGTACTTC. It encodes CASSSRLTVSSYEQYF.

In this sample, this clonotype turned up a few times. The chain carries TRBV5-6 and TRBJ2-7; D call uncertain. V dropped 5 bases and J dropped 0 bases, with 15 bases sitting between them. The germline V gene has CDR1 SGHDT and CDR2 YYEEEE. This CDR3 has 15 residues. CDR3 DNA sequence: TGTGCCAGCAGTATGGTCACCGGACCCTCCTACGAGCAGTACTTC. It encodes CASSMVTGPSYEQYF.

This clonotype was seen ten or more times. The gene calls are TRBV7-2 and TRBJ1-5, with a weak D call TRBD1 (6 bases). The CDR3 has 14 amino acids. Germline assignment: CDR1 SGHTA and CDR2 FQGNSA. V was shortened by 5 bases and J by 1 base, with 9 bases between the two germline ends. The CDR3 DNA reads TGTGCCAGCAGCCAGGGGTTAAGCAATCAGCCCCAGCATTTT. This encodes CASSQGLSNQPQHF.

This clonotype came up a few times. J is TRBJ2-7 and V is TRBV6-5; either TRBD1 or TRBD2 may supply D (6 bases each). Germline-derived CDR1 and CDR2 are MNHEY and SVGAGI. The CDR3 loop spans 14 amino acids. V lost 3 bases to trimming and J lost 5 bases, with 14 bases between them. The chain's CDR3 is CASSYRGDYNEQYF. In DNA form, the CDR3 reads TGTGCCAGCAGTTATAGGGGGGATTATAACGAGCAGTACTTC.

This clonotype was detected only a few times. This chain links TRBV27 with TRBJ1-1, with 8 positions matching TRBD1. The CDR3 is 18 residues long. The V and J ends lost 2 bases and 7 bases, in that order; junction bases with no gene match: 18. Germline-derived CDR1 and CDR2 are MNHEY and SMNVEV (reference sequence). The CDR3 DNA follows: TGTGCCAGCAGTTTACTTACACCTCAGGGGGCCAGCTCCGATGAAGCTTTCTTT. This codes for CASSLLTPQGASSDEAFF.

About this clonotype: A clone one base away is much larger, so this may be a read error. V usage is TRBV20-1 and J usage is TRBJ2-7; possibly TRBD2 for D (5 bases). The CDR3 runs 12 residues. Germline V gene sequence: CDR1 DFQATT, CDR2 SNEGSKA (reference sequence). CDR3 sequence: CSTRVVGYEQYF. The CDR3 coding sequence is TGCAGTACTAGAGTGGTCGGCTACGAGCAGTACTTC.

Many counts were recorded for this clonotype. The rearrangement uses TRBV7-9 and TRBJ1-4; D gene ambiguous. Germline values: CDR1 SEHNR, CDR2 FQNEAQ (reference sequence). V shed 1 base and J shed 6 bases, with 12 bases lying between them. The CDR3 has 15 amino acids. The CDR3 region has the DNA TGTGCCAGCAGCTTAGAGCTCCAGTCGGATGAAAAACTGTTTTTT. Translation gives CASSLELQSDEKLFF.

Many counts were recorded for this clonotype. The chain combines TRBV12-5 with TRBJ1-2; TRBD1 is a possible D gene (5 bases). The CDR3 loop spans 15 amino acids. Trimming stripped 2 bases from V and 4 bases from J, with 14 bases between. Germline values: CDR1 LGHNT, CDR2 FRNRAP. Here the CDR3 reads CASGLIPPTVYGYTF. The CDR3, as DNA: TGTGCTAGTGGTTTGATTCCCCCGACAGTCTATGGCTACACCTTC. The whole variable domain, remainder taken from reference TRBV12-5 and TRBJ1-2, is DARVTQTPRHKVTEMGQEVTMRCQPILGHNTVFWYRQTMMQGLELLAYFRNRAPLDDSGMPKDRFSAEMPDATLATLKIQPSEPRDSAVYFCASGLIPPTVYGYTFGSGTRLTVV.

As to this clonotype: With a much larger clone just one base away, this may be a read error. The chain carries TRBV13 and TRBJ2-3; 11 bases fit TRBD2. Unmatched junction bases numbered 10, after V lost 3 bases and J lost 14 bases. The CDR3 covers 14 residues. Germline V gene lookup returns CDR1 PRHDT and CDR2 FYEKMQ (reference sequence). CDR3 amino acids: CASSFGTSGNGRYF. DNA for the CDR3: TGTGCCAGCAGCTTCGGGACTAGCGGTAACGGGAGGTATTTT. Drawing the rest from reference TRBV13 and TRBJ2-3, the complete variable domain is AAGVIQSPRHLIKEKRETATLKCYPIPRHDTVYWYQQGPGQDPQFLISFYEKMQSDKGSIPDRFSAQQFSDYHSELNMSSLELGDSALYFCASSFGTSGNGRYFGPGTRLTVL.

In its sample, this clonotype was seen many times. The chain couples TRBV7-9 to TRBJ2-7; a possible D gene is TRBD2 (7 bases). The CDR3 contains 13 residues. Germline CDR1 reads SEHNR; CDR2 reads FQNEAQ (reference sequence). V was pared by 9 bases and J by 5 bases, with 17 bases between. CDR3 region: CASRPGGADEQYF. Written as DNA, the CDR3 is TGTGCCAGTCGGCCGGGGGGCGCCGACGAGCAGTACTTC.

This clonotype was detected ten times or more. The chain combines TRBV10-3 with TRBJ2-7; D possibly matches TRBD1 or TRBD2 (5 bases each). The germline gives CDR1 ENHRY, CDR2 SYGVKD. V was shortened by 0 bases and J by 0 bases, with 6 bases between the two germline ends. This CDR3 spans 14 amino acids. CDR3 in amino acids: CAISESGTSYEQYF. In DNA form, the CDR3 reads TGTGCCATCAGTGAGTCGGGGACCTCCTACGAGCAGTACTTC.